What follows describes a single T cell receptor (beta chain). Trimming cost V 7 bases and J 13 bases; bases outside gene matches: 15. CDR3 length equals 14 residues. Per germline, CDR1 SNHLY and CDR2 FYNNEI. These data come from a study of blood T cell repertoires in COVID-19. Measured with immunoSEQ multiplex PCR; TCRdb has only the in-frame clones, and not every one. The sample has about 310,000 clones, approximately 85% seen once; the top ten hold less than 2.5%. The specimen was PBMCs or T cells enriched from blood (not recorded which). This rearrangement joins TRBV2 to TRBJ2-3; 9 bases are shared with TRBD2. This clonotype was obtained from a man aged 30 to 39 who had recovered from COVID-19. The CDR3 sequence: CASTQSSGVKGEYF. The CDR3 nucleotides are TGTGCCAGCACCCAGTCTAGCGGGGTAAAGGGGGAGTATTTT.